These T cell receptor beta chains were read from a single sample in a study of cytomegalovirus exposure and HLA in healthy donors. The data were produced by immunoSEQ multiplex PCR, yet TCRdb's version contains in-frame clones alone and is incomplete. The repertoire holds around 140,000 clones, with approximately 80% as singletons. Source material: PBMCs. Receptors originate from a man aged 35 to 55 in good health and CMV-seronegative. Both conserved end residues are part of each CDR3. A D gene is named only where the DNA matches it firmly. Only some rows state a clone size, as once, few, many or a class for expanded clones.

d_gene	v_gene	abundance	j_gene	CDR3aa	CDR3nt
.	TRBV10-3	.	TRBJ1-4	CAIRDLLLNEKLFF	TGTGCCATCAGAGACTTATTGCTTAATGAAAAACTGTTTTTT
TRBD1	TRBV2	.	TRBJ2-6	CASTTRGPSGANVLTF	TGTGCCAGCACCACAAGGGGGCCCTCTGGGGCCAACGTCCTGACTTTC
TRBD2	TRBV7-2	.	TRBJ2-5	CASSLGQAGVETQYF	TGTGCCAGCAGCTTAGGTCAAGCGGGGGTAGAGACCCAGTACTTC
TRBD1	TRBV5-4	.	TRBJ2-4	CASSIQRDRVVIQYF	TGTGCCAGCAGCATACAACGGGACAGGGTAGTCATTCAGTACTTC
.	TRBV5-6	few	TRBJ1-6	CASSRTARNSPLHF	TGTGCCAGCAGCCGGACAGCCCGAAATTCACCCCTCCACTTT
TRBD2	TRBV27	.	TRBJ2-5	CASRSGYGGVYQETQYF	TGTGCCAGCAGATCCGGATACGGGGGGGTGTACCAAGAGACCCAGTACTTC
.	TRBV6-4	.	TRBJ2-3	CASSDGPGVADTQYF	TGTGCCAGCAGTGACGGTCCAGGAGTAGCGGATACGCAGTATTTT
.	TRBV4-3	.	TRBJ2-1	CASSQDEGGRYNEQFF	TGCGCCAGCAGCCAAGATGAGGGGGGGAGGTACAATGAGCAGTTCTTC
TRBD2	TRBV15	.	TRBJ2-1	CATRTSGGSIYNEQFF	TGTGCCACCAGGACTAGCGGGGGCTCAATTTACAATGAGCAGTTCTTC
TRBD1	TRBV19	.	TRBJ1-1	CASSYDRVTEPFF	TGTGCCAGTAGTTATGACAGGGTGACTGAACCTTTCTTT
.	TRBV2	.	TRBJ2-4	CASSADGGGGNIQYF	TGTGCCAGCAGCGCCGACGGAGGAGGTGGAAACATTCAGTACTTC
TRBD1	TRBV10-3	.	TRBJ2-7	CAVSDRGVDEQYF	TGTGCCGTCTCGGACAGGGGAGTAGACGAGCAGTACTTC
TRBD2	TRBV13	.	TRBJ2-2	CASSKLARGGLAGELFF	TGTGCCAGCAGCAAACTAGCGCGGGGGGGCCTCGCCGGGGAGCTGTTTTTT
.	TRBV6-5	.	TRBJ2-7	CASRETDLLTYEQYF	TGTGCCAGCAGAGAGACAGACTTACTGACCTACGAGCAGTACTTC
TRBD1	TRBV5-1	.	TRBJ2-5	CASSGQASGETQYF	TGCGCCAGCAGCGGACAGGCGTCCGGGGAGACCCAGTACTTC
.	TRBV6-1	few	TRBJ1-4	CATQLPTNEKLFF	TGTGCCACACAATTGCCAACTAATGAAAAACTGTTTTTT
TRBD2	TRBV5-1	.	TRBJ2-2	CASSLASGVAGELFF	TGCGCCAGCAGCTTGGCTAGCGGGGTTGCCGGGGAGCTGTTTTTT
.	TRBV18	once	TRBJ1-5	CASSPRQGLSNQPQHF	TGTGCCAGCTCACCACGGCAGGGTTTGAGCAATCAGCCCCAGCATTTT
.	TRBV5-1	few	TRBJ2-2	CASSLTGKGDTGELFF	TGCGCCAGCAGCTTGACCGGGAAGGGAGACACCGGGGAGCTGTTTTTT
TRBD1	TRBV18	few	TRBJ1-2	CASSQGQGYGYTF	TGTGCCAGCTCCCAGGGACAGGGATATGGCTACACCTTC
.	TRBV6-1	.	TRBJ1-5	CASSGDGRGNQPQHF	TGTGCCAGCAGTGGAGACGGGAGAGGCAATCAGCCCCAGCATTTT
TRBD2	TRBV30	.	TRBJ2-1	CAWSLAGGLDEQFF	TGTGCCTGGAGCCTAGCGGGGGGGCTCGATGAGCAGTTCTTC
.	TRBV6-1	.	TRBJ2-7	CAVRDNSYEQYF	TGTGCCGTCCGGGACAACTCCTACGAGCAGTACTTC
TRBD1	TRBV11-2	.	TRBJ1-5	CASSLVLQGKGNQPQHF	TGTGCCAGCAGCTTAGTCCTACAGGGGAAGGGCAATCAGCCCCAGCATTTT
.	TRBV4-3	.	TRBJ2-3	CASSQDRLGPDTQYF	TGCGCCAGCAGCCAAGATCGATTGGGCCCAGATACGCAGTATTTT
.	TRBV7-9	.	TRBJ1-6	CASSQETDTSSYNSPLHF	TGTGCCAGCAGCCAAGAAACGGACACGAGCTCCTATAATTCACCCCTCCACTTT
TRBD1	TRBV19	.	TRBJ1-5	CASRTGALSNQPQHF	TGTGCCAGTAGGACAGGGGCCCTAAGCAATCAGCCCCAGCATTTT
.	TRBV2	.	TRBJ2-7	CASSAGLLYEQYF	TGTGCCAGCAGTGCGGGTTTACTCTACGAGCAGTACTTC
.	TRBV27	.	TRBJ2-7	CASSGLYEQYF	TGTGCCAGCAGTGGCCTTTACGAGCAGTACTTC
TRBD1	TRBV10-1	.	TRBJ2-7	CASSEDRVSHEQYF	TGCGCCAGCAGTGAGGACAGGGTTTCCCACGAGCAGTACTTC
.	TRBV6-6	.	TRBJ2-3	CASTKAQGFTDTQYF	TGTGCCAGCACCAAAGCACAGGGATTCACAGATACGCAGTATTTT
TRBD1	TRBV6-1	.	TRBJ2-2	CASSRQGDTGELFF	TGTGCCAGCAGTAGACAGGGGGACACCGGGGAGCTGTTTTTT
.	TRBV27	.	TRBJ2-5	CASSLRGRTETQYF	TGTGCCAGCAGTTTACGGGGTAGAACAGAGACCCAGTACTTC
TRBD1	TRBV5-1	.	TRBJ1-4	CASSLDRAMGEKLFF	TGCGCCAGCAGCCTCGACAGGGCGATGGGTGAAAAACTGTTTTTT
.	TRBV18	.	TRBJ2-7	CASSPLEGGLYEQYF	TGTGCCAGCTCACCACTGGAGGGGGGGCTCTACGAGCAGTACTTC
TRBD1	TRBV30	.	TRBJ1-1	CAWSTVLRGLMNTEAFF	TGTGCCTGGAGTACCGTTCTCAGGGGGCTAATGAACACTGAAGCTTTCTTT
TRBD1	TRBV7-9	.	TRBJ1-3	CASSPGQGEGPGNTIYF	TGTGCCAGCAGCCCTGGACAGGGGGAAGGTCCTGGAAACACCATATATTTT
.	TRBV5-6	.	TRBJ1-2	CASSLRQGGYGYTF	TGTGCCAGCAGCTTGAGGCAGGGAGGCTATGGCTACACCTTC
.	TRBV7-8	.	TRBJ2-5	CASSPLETQYF	TGTGCCAGCAGCCCATTGGAGACCCAGTACTTC
.	TRBV4-1	.	TRBJ1-6	CASSTGQSNSPLHF	TGCGCCAGCAGCACCGGACAGTCCAATTCACCCCTCCACTTT
.	TRBV19	.	TRBJ2-7	CASSSEYEQYF	TGTGCCAGTAGTAGTGAGTACGAGCAGTACTTC
TRBD2	TRBV7-2	.	TRBJ2-1	CASSLGLAGDYNEQFF	TGTGCCAGCAGCTTAGGGCTAGCGGGGGACTACAATGAGCAGTTCTTC
TRBD2	TRBV11-2	.	TRBJ2-1	CASSPIWGGRENEQFF	TGTGCCAGCAGCCCTATATGGGGGGGGAGGGAGAATGAGCAGTTCTTC
TRBD1	TRBV7-2	.	TRBJ1-6	CASSQDRERSPLHF	TGTGCCAGCAGCCAGGACAGGGAGAGGTCACCCCTCCACTTT
.	TRBV19	few	TRBJ1-5	CASRSGGKGQPQHF	TGTGCCAGTAGGTCGGGGGGCAAAGGTCAGCCCCAGCATTTT
TRBD2	TRBV29-1	.	TRBJ2-7	CSLRGGELGEQYF	TGCAGTCTACGGGGGGGGGAGTTAGGCGAGCAGTACTTC
TRBD2	TRBV7-3	.	TRBJ2-2	CASSPLAGENTGELFF	TGTGCCAGCAGCCCCTTAGCGGGGGAAAACACCGGGGAGCTGTTTTTT
TRBD2	TRBV6-5	.	TRBJ2-3	CASSSVAGPRGYTQYF	TGTGCCAGCAGTTCCGTAGCGGGGCCCCGGGGCTATACGCAGTATTTT